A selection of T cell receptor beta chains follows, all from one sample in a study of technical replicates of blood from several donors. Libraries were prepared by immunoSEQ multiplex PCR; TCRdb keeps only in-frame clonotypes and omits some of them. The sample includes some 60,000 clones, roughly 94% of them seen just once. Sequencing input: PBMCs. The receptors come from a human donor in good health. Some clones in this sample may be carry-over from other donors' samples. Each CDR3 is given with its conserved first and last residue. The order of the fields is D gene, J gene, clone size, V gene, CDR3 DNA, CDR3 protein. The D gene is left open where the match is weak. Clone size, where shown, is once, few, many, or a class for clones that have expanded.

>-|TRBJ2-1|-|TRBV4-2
TGTGCCAGCAGCCCCGGACGGGACTCCGACGAGCAGTTCTTC
CASSPGRDSDEQFF
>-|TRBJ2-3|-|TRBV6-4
TGTGCCAGCAGTGAGGGAGGTACAGATACGCAGTATTTT
CASSEGGTDTQYF
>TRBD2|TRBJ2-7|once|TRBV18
TGTGCCAGCTCAAGGACTAGCGGAGACTCATACGAGCAGTACTTC
CASSRTSGDSYEQYF
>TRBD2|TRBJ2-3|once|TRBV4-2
TGTGCCAGCAGCCAGCGGGAGAGGACAGATACGCAGTATTTT
CASSQRERTDTQYF
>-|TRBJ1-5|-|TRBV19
TGTGCCAGTAGTTCAGGTAGCAATCAGCCCCAGCATTTT
CASSSGSNQPQHF
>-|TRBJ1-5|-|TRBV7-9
TGTGCCAGCAGCTTAGATCCGGGAAAGAATCAGCCCCAGCATTTT
CASSLDPGKNQPQHF
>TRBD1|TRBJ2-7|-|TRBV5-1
TGCGCCAGCAGCTTCGGGACAGGTGGTGGCGAGCAGTACTTC
CASSFGTGGGEQYF
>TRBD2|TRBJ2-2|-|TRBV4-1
TGCGCCAGCAGCCACTGGACTAGCGGGAGGGCGGAGATCGGGGAGCTGTTTTTT
CASSHWTSGRAEIGELFF
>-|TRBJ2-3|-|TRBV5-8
TGTGCCAGCAGCTGGACAGTTCTGGGCACAGATACGCAGTATTTT
CASSWTVLGTDTQYF
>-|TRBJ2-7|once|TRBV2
TGTGCCAGCAGCGTTAGACAGGTTCACTACGAGCAGTACTTC
CASSVRQVHYEQYF
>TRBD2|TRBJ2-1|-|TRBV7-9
TGTGCCAGCAGCCACCCTAGCGGGATCTACAATGAGCAGTTCTTC
CASSHPSGIYNEQFF
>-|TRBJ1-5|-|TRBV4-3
TGCGCCAGCAGCCCAGACAGGTACAATCAGCCCCAGCATTTT
CASSPDRYNQPQHF
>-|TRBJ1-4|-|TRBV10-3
TGTGCCATCAGTGAGTCAGGCCCGAGGGTTGAAAAACTGTTTTTT
CAISESGPRVEKLFF
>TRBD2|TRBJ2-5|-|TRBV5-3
TGTGCCAGAAGCTTGGAGGGGTTAGCGGGGCAAGAGACCCAGTACTTC
CARSLEGLAGQETQYF
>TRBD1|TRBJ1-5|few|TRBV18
TGTGCCAGCTCAGAGACAGGGTTGGTTCAGCCCCAGCATTTT
CASSETGLVQPQHF
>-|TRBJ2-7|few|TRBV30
TGTGCCTGGAGTGTAAATTCCGGGCAGTACTTC
CAWSVNSGQYF
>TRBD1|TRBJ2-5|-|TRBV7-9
TGTGCCAGCAGCTTAGGGACAGGGGGCCTGGAGACCCAGTACTTC
CASSLGTGGLETQYF
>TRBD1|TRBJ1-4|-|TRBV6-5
TGTGCCAGCAGTTACACCGGGACAGGGGGGGAAAAACTGTTTTTT
CASSYTGTGGEKLFF
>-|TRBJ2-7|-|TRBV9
TGTGCCAGCAGCGTAGCAGCAGGAAACTACGAGCAGTACTTC
CASSVAAGNYEQYF
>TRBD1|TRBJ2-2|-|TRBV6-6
TGTGCCAGCAGCAGACAGGGGAACACCGGGGAGCTGTTTTTT
CASSRQGNTGELFF
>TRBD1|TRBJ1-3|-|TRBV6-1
TGTGCCGGGACAGGGGTCACTGGAAACACCATATATTTT
CAGTGVTGNTIYF
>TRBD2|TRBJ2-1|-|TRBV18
TGTGCCAGCTCAACGCGGGGGGATGAGCAGTTCTTC
CASSTRGDEQFF
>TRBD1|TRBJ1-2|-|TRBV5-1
TGCGCCAGCAGCTTGCCAGGGGGAGACTACACCTTC
CASSLPGGDYTF
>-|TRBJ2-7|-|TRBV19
TGTGCCAGTAGTATCCCCTCGTCCCACGAGCAGTACTTC
CASSIPSSHEQYF
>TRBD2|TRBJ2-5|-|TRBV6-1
TGTGCCAGCAACGAGCAAGGACTAGGAAAAGAGACCCAGTACTTC
CASNEQGLGKETQYF
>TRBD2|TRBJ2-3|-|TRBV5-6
TGTGCCAGCAGCTCGGGGACTAGCGGTACAAGGGGAGATACGCAGTATTTT
CASSSGTSGTRGDTQYF
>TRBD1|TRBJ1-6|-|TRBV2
TGTGCCAGCAGTGAATGGGGCAGGGGGCAGCATTCCCCCCTCCACTTT
CASSEWGRGQHSPLHF
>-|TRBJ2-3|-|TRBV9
TGTGCCAGCAGCCCAAGGGCCTCAGGGGATACGCAGTATTTT
CASSPRASGDTQYF
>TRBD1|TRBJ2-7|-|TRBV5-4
TGTGCCAGCAGCTTTGCCGGGACAGGCTACGAGCAGTACTTC
CASSFAGTGYEQYF
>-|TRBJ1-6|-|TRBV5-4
TGTGCCAGCAGCTTGGACCAGGCGCTAAGTTCACCCCTCCACTTT
CASSLDQALSSPLHF
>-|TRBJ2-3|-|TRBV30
TGTGCCTGGAGTCGGTGGAGCACAGATACGCAGTATTTT
CAWSRWSTDTQYF
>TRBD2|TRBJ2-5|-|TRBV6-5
TGTGCCGCCCGGGGGGGCCGGGAGACCCAGTACTTC
CAARGGRETQYF
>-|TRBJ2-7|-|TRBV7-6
TGTGCCAGCAGCTCCGAAGCCAGGATCTACGAGCAGTACTTC
CASSSEARIYEQYF
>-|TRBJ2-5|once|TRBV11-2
TGTGCCAGCAGTCCCGACAAGGGGGGGGAGACCCAGTACTTC
CASSPDKGGETQYF
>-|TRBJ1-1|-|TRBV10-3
TGTGCCATCAGTGAGGCGGCCAGGGGTGAAGCTTTCTTT
CAISEAARGEAFF
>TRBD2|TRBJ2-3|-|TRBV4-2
TGTGCCAGCAGCCCCGGGACTAGACGCACAGATACGCAGTATTTT
CASSPGTRRTDTQYF
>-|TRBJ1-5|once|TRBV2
TGTGCCAGCATTAAGGACAGCAATAGCAATCAGCCCCAGCATTTT
CASIKDSNSNQPQHF
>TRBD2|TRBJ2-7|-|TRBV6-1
TGTGCCAGCAGTGACCGTGCGGGGGGGGTGTTCGGGCAGTACTTC
CASSDRAGGVFGQYF
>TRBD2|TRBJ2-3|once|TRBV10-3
TGTGCCATCAGCGACGGGACTAGCGGGGGGGCAGGTACGCAGTATTTT
CAISDGTSGGAGTQYF
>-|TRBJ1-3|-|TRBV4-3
TGCGCCAGCAGCCTTGGATCGGAGGGGATTGTAGGAAACACCATATATTTT
CASSLGSEGIVGNTIYF
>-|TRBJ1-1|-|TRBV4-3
TGCGCCAGCAGCCAAGAGTATGGCAGGAACACTGAAGCTTTCTTT
CASSQEYGRNTEAFF
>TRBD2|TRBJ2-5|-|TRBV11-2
TGTGCCAGCAGCTTAGTAAGGGGACTAGCGGGGTTCGGAGAGACCCAGTACTTC
CASSLVRGLAGFGETQYF
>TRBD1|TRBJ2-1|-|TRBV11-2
TGTGCCAGCAGCCCCACGGGACAGGGTGGAATTGAGCAGTTCTTC
CASSPTGQGGIEQFF
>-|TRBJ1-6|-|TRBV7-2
TGTGCCAGCAGCTTAGCAGGGGGAAACAATTCACCCCTCCACTTT
CASSLAGGNNSPLHF
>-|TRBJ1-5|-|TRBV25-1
TGTGCCAGCAGTGTCGGAGGTAGCAATCAGCCCCAGCATTTT
CASSVGGSNQPQHF
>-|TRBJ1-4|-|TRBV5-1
TGCGCCAGCAGCCGTGGGGACAAGACAACTAATGAAAAACTGTTTTTT
CASSRGDKTTNEKLFF
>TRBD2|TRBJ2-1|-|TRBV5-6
TGTGCCAGCACCAGGACTAGCGGGAACCGAAATGAGCAGTTCTTC
CASTRTSGNRNEQFF
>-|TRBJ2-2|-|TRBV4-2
TGTGCCAGCAGACAGGGTCTGAACACCGGGGAGCTGTTTTTT
CASRQGLNTGELFF
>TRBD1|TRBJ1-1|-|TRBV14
TGTGCCAGCAGCCAAGGAGGGGCAGGGGGGACGAACACTGAAGCTTTCTTT
CASSQGGAGGTNTEAFF
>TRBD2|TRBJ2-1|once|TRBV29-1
TGCAGCGTTGGCGTTCTAGCGGGAGAGAATAGCGCCTACAATGAGCAGTTCTTC
CSVGVLAGENSAYNEQFF
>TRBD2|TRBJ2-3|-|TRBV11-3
TGTGCCAGCAGCTTAAGGTCGGGAGGGGCAGATACGCAGTATTTT
CASSLRSGGADTQYF
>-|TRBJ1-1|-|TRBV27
TGTGCCAGCAAAATACGGGGAGGATACACTGAAGCTTTCTTT
CASKIRGGYTEAFF